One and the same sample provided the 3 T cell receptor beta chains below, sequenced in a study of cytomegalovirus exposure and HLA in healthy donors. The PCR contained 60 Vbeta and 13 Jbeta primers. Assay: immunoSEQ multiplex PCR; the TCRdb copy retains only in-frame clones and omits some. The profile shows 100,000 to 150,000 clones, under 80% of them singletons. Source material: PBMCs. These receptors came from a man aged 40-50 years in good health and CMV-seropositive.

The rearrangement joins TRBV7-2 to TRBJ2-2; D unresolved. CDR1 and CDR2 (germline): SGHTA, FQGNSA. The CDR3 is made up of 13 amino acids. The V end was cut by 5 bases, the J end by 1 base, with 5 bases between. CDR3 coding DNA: TGTGCCAGCAGCCCCCAGAACACCGGGGAGCTGTTTTTT. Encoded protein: CASSPQNTGELFF.

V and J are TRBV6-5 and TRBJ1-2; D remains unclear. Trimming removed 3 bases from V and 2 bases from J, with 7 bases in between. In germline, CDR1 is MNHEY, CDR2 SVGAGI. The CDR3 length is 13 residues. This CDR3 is CASSYGQNYGYTF. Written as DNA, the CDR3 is TGTGCCAGCAGTTATGGCCAAAACTATGGCTACACCTTC.

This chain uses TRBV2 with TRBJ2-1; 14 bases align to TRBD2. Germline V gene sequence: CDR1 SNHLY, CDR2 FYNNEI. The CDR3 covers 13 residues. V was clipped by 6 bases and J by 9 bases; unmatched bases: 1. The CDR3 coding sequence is TGTGCCAGCAGGGGACTAGCGGGAGCTGAGCAGTTCTTC. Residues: CASRGLAGAEQFF. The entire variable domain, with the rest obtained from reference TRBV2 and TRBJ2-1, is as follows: EPEVTQTPSHQVTQMGQEVILRCVPISNHLYFYWYRQILGQKVEFLVSFYNNEISEKSEIFDDQFSVERPDGSNFTLKIRSTKLEDSAMYFCASRGLAGAEQFFGPGTRLTVL.